This is a list of T cell receptor beta chains from one sample in a study of CD8 T cells in Susac syndrome. One entry per CDR3 protein results from TCRdb running MiXCR on the immunoSEQ multiplex PCR reads. The table shows hundreds of thousands of distinct CDR3 sequences, with about 85% occurring only once. What was sequenced was CD8+ T cells from PBMCs. The receptors stem from a human donor with multiple sclerosis. The CDR3 runs from the conserved cysteine through the conserved F or W. Fields, in order: D gene, V gene, J gene, clone size, CDR3 DNA, CDR3 protein. D genes are given only for firm matches. Size values are once, few and many counts, or a class for expanded clones, and some rows have none.

D gene: NA
V gene: TRBV29-1
J gene: TRBJ1-1
clone size: NA
CDR3 DNA: TGCAGCGTTGCCCATGCGGAAGCTTTCTTT
CDR3 protein: CSVAHAEAFF

D gene: NA
V gene: TRBV20-1
J gene: TRBJ1-5
clone size: once
CDR3 DNA: TGCAGTGCTAGAGACCGGGGGTCAGAGGGTCGGCTACTAGTCAATCAGCCCCAGCATTTT
CDR3 protein: CSARDRGSEGRLLVNQPQHF

D gene: NA
V gene: TRBV9
J gene: TRBJ2-1
clone size: few
CDR3 DNA: TGTGCCAGCAGTGCGGCCAATGAGCAGTTCTTC
CDR3 protein: CASSAANEQFF

D gene: NA
V gene: TRBV27
J gene: TRBJ1-5
clone size: NA
CDR3 DNA: TGTGCCAGCAGTTTTAGGCAGGGGAAGCAGCCCCAGCATTTT
CDR3 protein: CASSFRQGKQPQHF

D gene: NA
V gene: TRBV2
J gene: TRBJ1-2
clone size: NA
CDR3 DNA: TGTGCCAGCAGTCGACAGAATGGGTATGGCTACACCTTC
CDR3 protein: CASSRQNGYGYTF

D gene: TRBD1
V gene: TRBV19
J gene: TRBJ1-5
clone size: NA
CDR3 DNA: TGTGCCAGTAGTCCCCTCGGGGACAGGGTCGATCAGCCCCAGCATTTT
CDR3 protein: CASSPLGDRVDQPQHF

D gene: NA
V gene: TRBV15
J gene: TRBJ2-1
clone size: NA
CDR3 DNA: TGTGCCACCAGCAGCCTCTCCCCCCGAGGGGAGCAGTTCTTC
CDR3 protein: CATSSLSPRGEQFF

D gene: NA
V gene: TRBV7-2
J gene: TRBJ2-2
clone size: few
CDR3 DNA: TGTGCCAGCAGCCAAACGTCAGTGGCGGTGAACACCGGGGAGCTGTTTTTT
CDR3 protein: CASSQTSVAVNTGELFF

D gene: TRBD2
V gene: TRBV12-3/TRBV12-4
J gene: TRBJ2-1
clone size: NA
CDR3 DNA: TGTGCCAGCAGTTTGTGGGAGGGCCGAAATGAGCAGTTCTTC
CDR3 protein: CASSLWEGRNEQFF

D gene: NA
V gene: TRBV6-1
J gene: TRBJ2-1
clone size: NA
CDR3 DNA: TGTGCCAGCAGTCTCAACCGTGCGGAGAGCTCCTACAATGAGCAGTTCTTC
CDR3 protein: CASSLNRAESSYNEQFF

D gene: NA
V gene: TRBV28
J gene: TRBJ1-1
clone size: NA
CDR3 DNA: TGTGCCAGCAGGAGGGACGACAGGGAAGCTTTCTTT
CDR3 protein: CASRRDDREAFF

D gene: NA
V gene: TRBV18
J gene: TRBJ2-5
clone size: NA
CDR3 DNA: TGTGCCAGCTCATCGTCATGGGTTCGGGAAGAGACCCAGTACTTC
CDR3 protein: CASSSSWVREETQYF

D gene: NA
V gene: TRBV27
J gene: TRBJ2-7
clone size: NA
CDR3 DNA: TGTGCCAGCAGTTTTGTTCATCCGGTGACGGGACGAACCTACGAGCAGTACTTC
CDR3 protein: CASSFVHPVTGRTYEQYF

D gene: NA
V gene: TRBV7-2
J gene: TRBJ2-1
clone size: few
CDR3 DNA: TGTGCCAGCAGCCTGGTTCGCAATGAGCAGTTCTTC
CDR3 protein: CASSLVRNEQFF

D gene: NA
V gene: TRBV28
J gene: TRBJ2-7
clone size: NA
CDR3 DNA: TGTGCCAGCAGGGGAGCGGGACAGAGCTACGAGCAGTACTTC
CDR3 protein: CASRGAGQSYEQYF

D gene: NA
V gene: TRBV3-1
J gene: TRBJ2-1
clone size: NA
CDR3 DNA: TGTGCCAGCAGCCGGACTCACGATCGATACAATGAGCAGTTCTTC
CDR3 protein: CASSRTHDRYNEQFF

D gene: TRBD2
V gene: TRBV18
J gene: TRBJ2-3
clone size: NA
CDR3 DNA: TGTGCCAGCTCACCTGTTAGGACTAGCGCTCATACGCAGTATTTT
CDR3 protein: CASSPVRTSAHTQYF

D gene: NA
V gene: TRBV7-8
J gene: TRBJ2-1
clone size: NA
CDR3 DNA: TGTGCCAGCAGCTTAAATCACAGGGAATGGCAGTTCTTC
CDR3 protein: CASSLNHREWQFF

D gene: TRBD2
V gene: TRBV24-1
J gene: TRBJ2-1
clone size: NA
CDR3 DNA: TGTGCCACCAGTGACCCCGGACTAGCTGACAATGAGCAGTTCTTC
CDR3 protein: CATSDPGLADNEQFF

D gene: NA
V gene: TRBV2
J gene: TRBJ1-2
clone size: NA
CDR3 DNA: TGTGCCAGCTCCGAGGCACAGTTAAATGGCTACACCTTC
CDR3 protein: CASSEAQLNGYTF

D gene: NA
V gene: TRBV10-3
J gene: TRBJ2-7
clone size: NA
CDR3 DNA: TGTGCCATCAGTGAGTCGATTGGGCAAAAGGGGCCCTACGAGCAGTACTTC
CDR3 protein: CAISESIGQKGPYEQYF

D gene: NA
V gene: TRBV6-1
J gene: TRBJ1-2
clone size: NA
CDR3 DNA: TGTGCCAGCAGTGAGCTGGGGACTGCCTATGGCTACACCTTC
CDR3 protein: CASSELGTAYGYTF

D gene: NA
V gene: TRBV15
J gene: TRBJ1-1
clone size: NA
CDR3 DNA: TGTGCCACCAGCAGGGGCCGGGGCTTAAACACTGAAGCTTTCTTT
CDR3 protein: CATSRGRGLNTEAFF

D gene: NA
V gene: TRBV27
J gene: TRBJ2-4
clone size: NA
CDR3 DNA: TGTGCCAGTAGGGACCTGGCCAAAAACATTCAGTACTTC
CDR3 protein: CASRDLAKNIQYF

D gene: TRBD2
V gene: TRBV28
J gene: TRBJ2-2
clone size: NA
CDR3 DNA: TGTGCCAGCAGTTTGACTAGCGGGATTGCCGGGGAGCTGTTTTTT
CDR3 protein: CASSLTSGIAGELFF

D gene: NA
V gene: TRBV7-9
J gene: TRBJ2-1
clone size: NA
CDR3 DNA: TGTGCCAGCAGCTCTTCCGGGCGTTTGGAGCAGTTCTTC
CDR3 protein: CASSSSGRLEQFF

D gene: NA
V gene: TRBV5-1
J gene: TRBJ2-3
clone size: NA
CDR3 DNA: TGCGCCAGCAGCTTGGAGGTAGACACAGATACGCAGTATTTT
CDR3 protein: CASSLEVDTDTQYF

D gene: NA
V gene: TRBV27
J gene: TRBJ1-6
clone size: NA
CDR3 DNA: TGTGCCAGCAGCCCAAGGGGGATCTATAATTCACCCCTCCACTTT
CDR3 protein: CASSPRGIYNSPLHF

D gene: NA
V gene: TRBV9
J gene: TRBJ1-1
clone size: NA
CDR3 DNA: TGTGCCAGCAGCGAGAGCGGGGGTACTGAAGCTTTCTTT
CDR3 protein: CASSESGGTEAFF

D gene: TRBD2
V gene: TRBV25-1
J gene: TRBJ2-5
clone size: NA
CDR3 DNA: TGTGCCAGCAGTGAATTTCAAGGCCCCGGGACTAGCGGGAGTACGGAGACCCAGTACTTC
CDR3 protein: CASSEFQGPGTSGSTETQYF

D gene: NA
V gene: TRBV5-6
J gene: TRBJ2-7
clone size: NA
CDR3 DNA: TGTGCCAGCAGCTTGGGCCTACCCAACGAGCAGTACTTC
CDR3 protein: CASSLGLPNEQYF

D gene: NA
V gene: TRBV21-1
J gene: TRBJ2-1
clone size: NA
CDR3 DNA: TGTGCCAGCAGCAAAGTGGCGGCCTACAATGAGCAGTTCTTC
CDR3 protein: CASSKVAAYNEQFF

D gene: NA
V gene: TRBV12-3/TRBV12-4
J gene: TRBJ2-7
clone size: once
CDR3 DNA: TGTGCCAGCAGTTTAGCCAGGGTGGGGACGGAGGCCTACGAGCAGTACTTC
CDR3 protein: CASSLARVGTEAYEQYF

D gene: NA
V gene: TRBV7-2
J gene: TRBJ2-1
clone size: few
CDR3 DNA: TGTGCCAGCAGCTTAGAGGCCAGTAGAAATGAGCAGTTCTTC
CDR3 protein: CASSLEASRNEQFF

D gene: TRBD2
V gene: TRBV2
J gene: TRBJ2-1
clone size: NA
CDR3 DNA: TGTGCCACCCGTAGCGGGGTGCAGTTCTTC
CDR3 protein: CATRSGVQFF

D gene: NA
V gene: TRBV9
J gene: TRBJ1-1
clone size: NA
CDR3 DNA: TGTGCCAGCAGCGTTTTGGGGAACACTGAAGCTTTCTTT
CDR3 protein: CASSVLGNTEAFF

D gene: TRBD1
V gene: TRBV29-1
J gene: TRBJ2-6
clone size: NA
CDR3 DNA: TGCAGCGTCCCTAGAGGGAATACCGGGACAGGACACTCTGGGGCCAACGTCCTGACTTTC
CDR3 protein: CSVPRGNTGTGHSGANVLTF

D gene: NA
V gene: TRBV20-1
J gene: TRBJ2-1
clone size: NA
CDR3 DNA: TGCAGTGCTAATTGGGGGGGGCCTAATGAGCAGTTCTTC
CDR3 protein: CSANWGGPNEQFF

D gene: TRBD2
V gene: TRBV6-5
J gene: TRBJ2-1
clone size: NA
CDR3 DNA: TGTGCCAGCAGTGTCTCCGGGACTACTGACGATGAGCAGTTCTTC
CDR3 protein: CASSVSGTTDDEQFF

D gene: TRBD2
V gene: TRBV12-3/TRBV12-4
J gene: TRBJ2-5
clone size: once
CDR3 DNA: TGTGCCACCCTTAGTTTAGCGGGAGGTAATGAGACCCAGTACTTC
CDR3 protein: CATLSLAGGNETQYF

D gene: NA
V gene: TRBV30
J gene: TRBJ2-1
clone size: NA
CDR3 DNA: TGTGCCTGGAGTGTAACAATCTCCTACAATGAGCAGTTCTTC
CDR3 protein: CAWSVTISYNEQFF

D gene: NA
V gene: TRBV5-1
J gene: TRBJ1-1
clone size: NA
CDR3 DNA: TGCGCCAGCAGCTTGGAGGGACTGAACACTGAAGCTTTCTTT
CDR3 protein: CASSLEGLNTEAFF

D gene: TRBD1
V gene: TRBV4-1
J gene: TRBJ1-2
clone size: NA
CDR3 DNA: TGCGCCAGCAGCCAAGAAAGGTCTTACAGGGGGTATGGCTACACCTTC
CDR3 protein: CASSQERSYRGYGYTF

D gene: NA
V gene: TRBV27
J gene: TRBJ1-2
clone size: NA
CDR3 DNA: TGTGCCAGCAGGGCCGCCTGGGCTGACTATGGCTACACCTTC
CDR3 protein: CASRAAWADYGYTF

D gene: NA
V gene: TRBV7-9
J gene: TRBJ2-1
clone size: NA
CDR3 DNA: TGTGCCAGCAGCTTAGTAGATCGCAGCAGGGTCTTC
CDR3 protein: CASSLVDRSRVF

D gene: TRBD2
V gene: TRBV7-9
J gene: TRBJ2-7
clone size: NA
CDR3 DNA: TGTGCCAGCAGCTTGGGTCCCGGGACTAGCGGCTACGAGCAGTACTTC
CDR3 protein: CASSLGPGTSGYEQYF

D gene: NA
V gene: TRBV2
J gene: TRBJ1-4
clone size: NA
CDR3 DNA: TGTGCCAGGACCATCCTGTTTTTT
CDR3 protein: CARTILFF

D gene: TRBD2
V gene: TRBV19
J gene: TRBJ2-1
clone size: NA
CDR3 DNA: TGTGCCAGCAAACTAGCGGGAGATCGGGCCAATGAGCAGTTCTTC
CDR3 protein: CASKLAGDRANEQFF

D gene: NA
V gene: TRBV28
J gene: TRBJ2-2
clone size: NA
CDR3 DNA: TGTGCCAGCAGTTTGGGCCGCTCGAACACCGGGGAGCTGTTTTTT
CDR3 protein: CASSLGRSNTGELFF

D gene: TRBD1
V gene: TRBV19
J gene: TRBJ1-5
clone size: NA
CDR3 DNA: TGTGCCAGTAGTAGGGACAGGGATTGGCAGCCCCAGCATTTT
CDR3 protein: CASSRDRDWQPQHF

D gene: NA
V gene: TRBV29-1
J gene: TRBJ2-1
clone size: NA
CDR3 DNA: TGCAGCGTTGAAGCTTTAGGTCAGCTTCTCAACAATGAGCAGTTCTTC
CDR3 protein: CSVEALGQLLNNEQFF

D gene: TRBD2
V gene: TRBV5-1
J gene: TRBJ2-7
clone size: NA
CDR3 DNA: TGCGCCAGCAGCTTTTCGGGAGGCTACGAGCAGTACTTC
CDR3 protein: CASSFSGGYEQYF

D gene: NA
V gene: TRBV29-1
J gene: TRBJ2-7
clone size: NA
CDR3 DNA: TGCAGCGTTGAAGTAGGGGGGAACCGAGGGCACGAGCAGTACTTC
CDR3 protein: CSVEVGGNRGHEQYF

D gene: NA
V gene: TRBV27
J gene: TRBJ2-1
clone size: NA
CDR3 DNA: TGTGCCAGCACCGTGGCTGCCGCCTACAATGAGCAGTTCTTC
CDR3 protein: CASTVAAAYNEQFF

D gene: NA
V gene: TRBV18
J gene: TRBJ2-7
clone size: NA
CDR3 DNA: TGTGCCAGCTCTCCGACTAGTGAATCCTACGAGCAGTACTTC
CDR3 protein: CASSPTSESYEQYF

D gene: TRBD2
V gene: TRBV7-9
J gene: TRBJ2-3
clone size: NA
CDR3 DNA: TGTGCCAGCACCAAAAGAGGACTAGCGGGATCGGAAGATACGCAGTATTTT
CDR3 protein: CASTKRGLAGSEDTQYF

D gene: NA
V gene: TRBV10-1
J gene: TRBJ2-1
clone size: NA
CDR3 DNA: TGCGCCAGCAGTGACGGTCTTGGTTATGAGCAGTTCTTC
CDR3 protein: CASSDGLGYEQFF